These T cell receptor beta chains were read from a single sample in a study of early T cells in non-severe SARS-CoV-2 infection. TCRdb re-analysed the 5' RACE reads in MiXCR, keeping a single row per CDR3 protein. This table holds roughly 100,000 distinct CDR3 sequences, under 15% found once. Sequences were obtained from whole blood. These TCRs come from an adult who was a healthcare worker with PCR-confirmed SARS-CoV-2 infection or an uninfected control (not recorded which). Each CDR3 is given with its conserved first and last residue. The order of the fields is J gene, V gene, D gene, clone size, CDR3 protein, CDR3 DNA. The D gene is left open where the match is weak. Expanded clones get a size class; other rows say once, few or many, or leave the size out.

>TRBJ2-1|TRBV20-1|NA|few
CSANREYSEQFF
TGCAGTGCTAACAGGGAGTATTCTGAGCAGTTCTTC
>TRBJ2-7|TRBV20-1|TRBD2|NA
CSASGLAGSYEQYF
TGCAGTGCTAGCGGACTAGCCGGATCCTACGAGCAGTACTTC
>TRBJ2-7|TRBV6-5|TRBD2|few
CASRGGLAGDEQYF
TGTGCCAGCAGGGGGGGACTAGCGGGAGACGAGCAGTACTTC
>TRBJ1-2|TRBV7-9|TRBD1|many
CATSLGTGQGTSGYTF
TGTGCCACCTCCCTGGGGACAGGACAGGGGACTAGCGGCTACACCTTC
>TRBJ2-7|TRBV6-6|NA|many
CASLERVSYEQYF
TGTGCCAGTCTGGAGCGGGTCTCCTACGAGCAGTACTTC
>TRBJ2-1|TRBV4-2|TRBD2|NA
CASSQEEREHWVNEQFF
TGTGCCAGCAGCCAAGAGGAGCGGGAGCATTGGGTCAATGAGCAGTTCTTC
>TRBJ2-7|TRBV29-1|TRBD1|NA
CSVGTAYEQYF
TGCAGCGTCGGGACAGCCTACGAGCAGTACTTC
>TRBJ2-1|TRBV6-2/TRBV6-3|NA|many
CASSKGSYNEQFF
TGTGCCAGCAGCAAAGGCAGCTACAATGAGCAGTTCTTC
>TRBJ2-1|TRBV7-8|NA|few
CASSLIQRAYNEQFF
TGTGCCAGCAGCTTAATCCAGCGGGCCTACAATGAGCAGTTCTTC
>TRBJ2-7|TRBV11-2|TRBD2|NA
CASSLLAMGLAYYEQYF
TGTGCCAGCAGCTTATTGGCGATGGGACTAGCGTACTACGAGCAGTACTTC
>TRBJ2-2|TRBV4-1|TRBD1|many
CASSPVPGTGGFGTGELFF
TGCGCCAGCAGCCCAGTCCCCGGGACAGGGGGATTTGGGACCGGGGAGCTGTTTTTT
>TRBJ2-7|TRBV7-2|NA|many
CASSLSRLVIYEQYF
TGTGCCAGCAGCTTAAGTCGGCTAGTGATCTACGAGCAGTACTTC
>TRBJ1-6|TRBV27|NA|many
CASSLFARQVNSPLHF
TGTGCCAGCAGTTTATTTGCCCGGCAAGTTAATTCACCCCTCCACTTT
>TRBJ2-1|TRBV7-8|NA|NA
CASTSSRLVNHEQFF
TGTGCCAGCACCTCCTCGCGACTAGTCAACCATGAGCAGTTCTTC
>TRBJ1-1|TRBV29-1|NA|many
CSVAGRGTEAFF
TGCAGCGTTGCAGGGAGGGGGACTGAAGCTTTCTTT
>TRBJ2-1|TRBV29-1|TRBD2|NA
CSAGTSEFF
TGCAGCGCAGGGACTAGTGAGTTCTTC
>TRBJ2-1|TRBV3-1|TRBD2|many
CASSHSERDRAQFF
TGTGCCAGCAGCCATTCGGAGCGGGATAGGGCGCAGTTCTTC
>TRBJ1-1|TRBV18|NA|NA
CASSPDTGNTEAFF
TGTGCCAGCTCGCCCGACACGGGCAACACTGAAGCTTTCTTT
>TRBJ2-5|TRBV6-5|TRBD2|few
CASTRTSGREETQYF
TGTGCCAGCACTAGGACTAGCGGCCGGGAAGAGACCCAGTACTTC
>TRBJ2-7|TRBV2|TRBD2|many
CASRVYSGPYEQYF
TGTGCCAGCAGAGTGTATAGCGGGCCCTACGAGCAGTACTTC
>TRBJ2-3|TRBV20-1|TRBD1|NA
CSAQDRGQGDTQYF
TGCAGTGCTCAAGACAGGGGGCAGGGAGATACGCAGTATTTT
>TRBJ1-2|TRBV20-1|NA|NA
CSASETVQAFSYTF
TGCAGTGCTAGTGAAACCGTGCAGGCGTTTAGCTACACCTTC
>TRBJ2-1|TRBV5-1|NA|many
CASSLGGVQFF
TGCGCCAGCAGCTTGGGCGGTGTGCAGTTCTTC
>TRBJ2-1|TRBV12-3/TRBV12-4|TRBD1|few
CASSRTGTHNEQFF
TGTGCCAGCAGTCGGACAGGGACCCACAATGAGCAGTTCTTC
>TRBJ1-3|TRBV29-1|NA|NA
CSGVKTDTIYF
TGCAGCGGGGTCAAGACGGACACCATATATTTT
>TRBJ2-2|TRBV20-1|NA|NA
CSANSPGLDTGELFF
TGCAGTGCTAATTCTCCAGGGCTGGACACCGGGGAGCTGTTTTTT